This paragraph reports one T cell receptor (beta chain). CDR3 length: 16 amino acids. With V trimmed by 3 bases and J by 2 bases, 3 bases remained unmatched. Germline V gene data show CDR1 as LGHNA and CDR2 as YNFKEQ. PCR was performed a second time for about 7 to 12 cycles using a sample-barcoded 5' primer and a J-beta primer mix. TCRdb recomputed calls from the 5' RACE reads with MiXCR, one row per CDR3 protein. The sample carries fewer than 700,000 distinct CDR3 sequences, 35% to 50% recorded once. The sample is drawn from a study of blood T cells in healthy people across ages. This chain uses TRBV4-2 with TRBJ2-3; TRBD2 aligns across 12 bases. Material: blood. This TCR was sampled from a man older than 75 in good health. The CDR3 bases are TGTGCCAGCAGCCAGGGGACTAGCGGGTACACAGATACGCAGTATTTT. Residues: CASSQGTSGYTDTQYF.